The clone carrying this T cell receptor (beta chain) was observed a single time. The antigen remains undetermined. Some clones are missing from TCRdb's copy, which holds only in-frame ones; the method was immunoSEQ multiplex PCR. The table shows over 95,000 clones, with roughly 92% occurring only once. This sample is part of a study of T cell responses to AZD1222 COVID-19 vaccine. Study-level points and caveats: At 160-218 and 743-854, vaccine-associated CD4 TCRs were dominant, and they spanned spike. Among the donors, most were white British and more were female, and clonal diversity was possibly underestimated. The study reported that nearly half of spike-specific TCRs target unmutated variant regions. Just a handful of AZD1222 recipients tested seropositive at baseline.

The CDR3 covers 13 residues. CDR1 is SGDLS and CDR2 is YYNGEE in the germline V gene. The germline V and J ends were trimmed by 0 bases and 4 bases, with 5 bases remaining between them. The clonotype was recovered from an adult in good health. The source was peripheral blood, collected on day 0 of AZD1222 vaccination. The V gene is TRBV9, the J gene TRBJ1-3, with D uncertain. As DNA, the CDR3 is TGTGCCAGCAGCGTAGAACCGGGAAACACCATATATTTT. This sequence encodes CASSVEPGNTIYF.